This TCR beta chain derives from a study of response to subunit inactivated influenza vaccine. Findings of the study overall: Few additional T cells are recruited per seasonal influenza vaccination, authors suggested.

Per germline, CDR1 SGHRS and CDR2 YFSETQ. The CDR3 is 13 residues long. V was shortened by 1 base and J by 4 bases, with 9 bases between the two germline ends. TCRdb itself ran the RT-PCR reads through MiXCR, one entry per CDR3 protein. The sample records a few hundred thousand distinct CDR3 sequences, about 10% being singletons. This clonotype was counted a few times. What it binds is unknown. The clonotype comes from a man aged 50-59 years who received an inactivated influenza vaccine. The chain employs TRBV5-1 and TRBJ2-7, with D perhaps matching TRBD2 (6 bases). The sequencing here drew on PBMCs from blood, taken about 40 days after vaccination. CDR3 DNA: TGCGCCAGCAGCTTGACTAGCCAATACGAGCAGTACTTC. It codes for CASSLTSQYEQYF. Full variable domain (remainder filled in from reference TRBV5-1 and TRBJ2-7): KAGVTQTPRYLIKTRGQQVTLSCSPISGHRSVSWYQQTPGQGLQFLFEYFSETQRNKGNFPGRFSGRQFSNSRSEMNVSTLELGDSALYLCASSLTSQYEQYFGPGTRLTVT.